This T cell receptor beta chain comes out of a study of T cells of healthy individuals. MiXCR, applied by TCRdb to the 5' RACE reads, yields one record per CDR3 protein. This table holds around 100,000 distinct CDR3 sequences, roughly a sixth found once. This clonotype was detected many times. In germline, CDR1 is SGHAT, CDR2 FQDESV (reference sequence). The ends were cut back, 2 bases at V and 1 base at J, with 5 bases in the middle. CDR3 size: 13 residues. The chain employs TRBV11-1 and TRBJ1-1, with D unclear. The clonotype was recovered from a human donor in good health. Written as DNA, the CDR3 is TGTGCCAGCAGCTTATTTTGGAACACTGAAGCTTTCTTT. It yields the protein CASSLFWNTEAFF. Variable domain in full (rest from reference TRBV11-1 and TRBJ1-1): EAEVAQSPRYKITEKSQAVAFWCDPISGHATLYWYRQILGQGPELLVQFQDESVVDDSQLPKDRFSAERLKGVDSTLKIQPAELGDSAMYLCASSLFWNTEAFFGQGTRLTVV.